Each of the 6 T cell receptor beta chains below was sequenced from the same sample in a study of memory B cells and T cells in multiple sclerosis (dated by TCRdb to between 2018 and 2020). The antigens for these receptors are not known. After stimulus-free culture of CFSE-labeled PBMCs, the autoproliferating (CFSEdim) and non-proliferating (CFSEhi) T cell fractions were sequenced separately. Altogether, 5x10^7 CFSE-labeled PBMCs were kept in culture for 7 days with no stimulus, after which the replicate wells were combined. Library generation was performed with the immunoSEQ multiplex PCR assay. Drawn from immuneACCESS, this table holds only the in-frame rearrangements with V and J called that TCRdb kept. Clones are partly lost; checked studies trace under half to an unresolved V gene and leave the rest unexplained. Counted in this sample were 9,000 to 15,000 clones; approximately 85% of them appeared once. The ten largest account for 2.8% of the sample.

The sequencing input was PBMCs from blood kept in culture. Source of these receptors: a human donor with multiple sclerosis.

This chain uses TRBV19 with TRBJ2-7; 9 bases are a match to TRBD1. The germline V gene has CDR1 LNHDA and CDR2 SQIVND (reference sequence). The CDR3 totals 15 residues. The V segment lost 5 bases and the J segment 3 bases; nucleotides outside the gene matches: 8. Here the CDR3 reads CASSLSGTGIYEQYF. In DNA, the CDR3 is TGTGCCAGTAGTCTCTCCGGGACAGGGATCTACGAGCAGTACTTC.

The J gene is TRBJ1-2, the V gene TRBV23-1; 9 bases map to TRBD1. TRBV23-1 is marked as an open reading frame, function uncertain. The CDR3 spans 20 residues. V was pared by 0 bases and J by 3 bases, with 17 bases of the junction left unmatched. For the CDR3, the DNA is TGCGCCAGCAGTCAATCTTTGCTCCGGGACAGGGAAATGTTCGACTATGGCTACACCTTC. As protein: CASSQSLLRDREMFDYGYTF.

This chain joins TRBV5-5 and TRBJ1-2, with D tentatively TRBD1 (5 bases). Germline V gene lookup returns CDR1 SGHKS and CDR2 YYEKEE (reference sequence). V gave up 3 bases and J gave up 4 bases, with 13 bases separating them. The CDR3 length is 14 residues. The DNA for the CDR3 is TGTGCCAGCAGCTCCACTGGGGGGGGCTATGGCTACACCTTC. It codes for CASSSTGGGYGYTF.

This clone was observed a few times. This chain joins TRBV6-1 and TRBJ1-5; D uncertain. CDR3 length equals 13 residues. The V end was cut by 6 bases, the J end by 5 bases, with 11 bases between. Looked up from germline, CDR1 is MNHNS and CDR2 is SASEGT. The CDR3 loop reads CASSDVWDQPQHF. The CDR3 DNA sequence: TGTGCCAGCAGCGATGTGTGGGATCAGCCCCAGCATTTT.

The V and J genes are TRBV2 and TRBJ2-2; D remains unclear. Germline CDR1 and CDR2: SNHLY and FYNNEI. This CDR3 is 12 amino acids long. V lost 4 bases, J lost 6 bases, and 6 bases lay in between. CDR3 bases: TGTGCCAGCAGTGTGGAGCCCGGGGAGCTGTTTTTT. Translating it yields CASSVEPGELFF.

The DNA for the CDR3 is TGTGCCAGCAGTTTGGAACAGGGGGGCACTGAAGCTTTCTTT. This sequence encodes CASSLEQGGTEAFF. V usage is TRBV6-4 and J usage is TRBJ1-1, with 8 bases lining up with TRBD1. This CDR3 comprises 14 residues. Germline CDR1 MRHNA, CDR2 SNTAGT. Trimming removed 5 bases from V and 4 bases from J; junction bases left unmatched: 6.